This TCR beta chain was documented in a study of blood T cell repertoires in COVID-19 (dated by TCRdb to about 2020). Study-wide context: Collaborator samples came from the United States, Italy and Spain and covered acute and convalescent phases of COVID-19. The prospective study material was composed of cDNA or gDNA derived from T cells, B-cell-depleted T cells, or PBMCs. Where available, HLA class I and class II types were obtained from metadata supplied by the sample provider rather than from assay-based typing. The repertoires were released in a freely available public database meant as a resource for research on the immune response to SARS-CoV-2. The dataset comprised deeply sampled blood TCRbeta repertoires from subjects exposed to, actively infected with, or recovered from COVID-19. The samples were drawn from two sources: the first 160 participants of the ongoing ImmuneRACE study, and 1,254 subjects contributed by 6 global collaborators. Sample metadata almost always included a de-identified subject ID, COVID-19 status, age in years and sex.

V is clipped by 4 bases and J by 9 bases, and the sequence between their germline boundaries is 13 bases long. Looking up the germline V gene (reference sequence) yields CDR1 SEHNR and CDR2 FQNEAQ. Counted from cysteine to phenylalanine, this CDR3 has 12 amino acids. CDR3 DNA is the only sequence kept; it has 36 bases, read in frame from the first base. At one collaborating source in Seattle, patients were enrolled during active infection and were followed longitudinally through the course of disease. Each collaborating institution followed its own protocols to collect whole blood in K2EDTA tubes. Collaborator samples were shipped for TCRbeta analysis as frozen whole blood, isolated PBMCs, or DNA extracted from either sample type. Results and caveats for the whole study, not just this receptor: The quantity of clinical and demographic metadata differed by source and by participant and was supplied without curation.

In regard to this clone: Its cognate antigen has yet to be identified. The record has no base qualities; no much larger clone is one base away.

TCRbeta CDR3 regions were amplified from genomic DNA by means of the immunoSEQ Assay, a bias-controlled multiplex PCR. The original pipeline was this. The number of nucleated cells in each sample was estimated from the amplification of reference gene primers within the assay. To quantify the absolute abundance of each unique TCRbeta CDR3 rearrangement, sequence reads were collapsed and filtered. Productive Simpson clonality was computed per sample as the square root of Simpson's diversity index over productive rearrangements. TCRdb stores this immuneACCESS table with in-frame sequences only. Part of the clones is absent; in the studies checked, under half of the shortfall reflects unresolved V genes, and no reason is known for the rest. V, J and clone size are taken as reported in that table, and D and trimming were inferred from the DNA itself. Counted in this sample were 65,000 to 95,000 clones; more than 85% of them appeared once. Clones ranked in the top ten supply just over 2.5% of the sample.

Sequenced sample: peripheral blood. This receptor was taken from a man in his fifties or sixties with COVID-19, enrolled during active disease. This sequence uses TRBV7-9 and TRBJ2-7; TRBD2 could be the D gene, as 5 bases match. The CDR3 reads as follows: CASSSPNGGQYF. The bases are TGTGCCAGCAGCTCCCCGAACGGAGGGCAGTACTTC. With all but the CDR3 taken from the reference TRBV7-9 and TRBJ2-7 genes, the full variable domain is: DTGVSQNPRHKITKRGQNVTFRCDPISEHNRLYWYRQTLGQGPEFLTYFQNEAQLEKSRLLSDRFSAERPKGSFSTLEIQRTEQGDSAMYLCASSSPNGGQYFGPGTRLTVT.